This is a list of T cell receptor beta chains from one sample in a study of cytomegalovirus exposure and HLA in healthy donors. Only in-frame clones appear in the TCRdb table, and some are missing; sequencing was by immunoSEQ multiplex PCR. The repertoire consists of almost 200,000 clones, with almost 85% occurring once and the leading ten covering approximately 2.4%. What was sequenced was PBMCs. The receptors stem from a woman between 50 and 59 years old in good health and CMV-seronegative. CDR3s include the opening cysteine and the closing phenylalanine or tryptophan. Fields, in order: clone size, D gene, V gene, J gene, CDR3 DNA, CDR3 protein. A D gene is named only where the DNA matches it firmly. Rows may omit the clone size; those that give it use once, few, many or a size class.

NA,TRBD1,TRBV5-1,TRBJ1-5,TGCGCCAGCAGCCGGGACAGGGACCAGCCCCAGCATTTT,CASSRDRDQPQHF
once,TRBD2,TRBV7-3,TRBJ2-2,TGTGCCAGCAGCTCTACCCGTAGCGGGGCCGAGCGGCTGTTTTTT,CASSSTRSGAERLFF
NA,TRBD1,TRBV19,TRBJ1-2,TGTGCCAGTAGTCCAGGACAGGGGCATGGCTACACCTTC,CASSPGQGHGYTF
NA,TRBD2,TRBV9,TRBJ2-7,TGTGCCAGCAGCGTAGGATCTAGCGGTACGTACGAGCAGTACTTC,CASSVGSSGTYEQYF
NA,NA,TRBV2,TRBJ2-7,TGTGCCAGCAGTGAAGAGGTCAGGTCGTCCTACGAGCAGTACTTC,CASSEEVRSSYEQYF
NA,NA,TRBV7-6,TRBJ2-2,TGTGCCAGCAGCTTAACCGGGGAAGAGAACACCGGGGAGCTGTTTTTT,CASSLTGEENTGELFF
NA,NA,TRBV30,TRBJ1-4,TGTGCCTGGCGCTACTCAGGGAAGGCTAATGAAAAACTGTTTTTT,CAWRYSGKANEKLFF
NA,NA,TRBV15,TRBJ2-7,TGTGCCACCAGCAGAGGGGGCAGAGACTACGAGCAGTACTTC,CATSRGGRDYEQYF
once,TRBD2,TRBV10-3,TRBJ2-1,TGTGCCATCAGTGCGCTAGCGGCAATCAACAATGAGCAGTTCTTC,CAISALAAINNEQFF
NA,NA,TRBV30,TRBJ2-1,TGTGCCTGGAGTATGTGGAGCTCCTACAATGAGCAGTTCTTC,CAWSMWSSYNEQFF
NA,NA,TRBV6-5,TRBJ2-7,TGTGCCAGCAGTTACTCTAATCGGGGGTCCTACGAGCAGTACTTC,CASSYSNRGSYEQYF
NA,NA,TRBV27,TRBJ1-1,TGTGCCAGCAGTTTATCGATGCAGGGTTTGGGCACTGAAGCTTTCTTT,CASSLSMQGLGTEAFF
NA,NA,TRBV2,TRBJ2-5,TGTGCCAGCAGGGCCACAGGGTTTTCAGTTGAGACCCAGTACTTC,CASRATGFSVETQYF
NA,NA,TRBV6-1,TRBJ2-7,TGTGCCAGCAGGGGAGGGGGGAACTACGAGCAGTACTTC,CASRGGGNYEQYF
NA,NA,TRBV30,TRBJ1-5,TGTGCCTGGAGTCTAGAGGCCAATCAGCCCCAGCATTTT,CAWSLEANQPQHF
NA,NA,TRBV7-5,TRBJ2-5,TGTGTCAGAAGCACCGCCAAGGGGCAGTACTTC,CVRSTAKGQYF
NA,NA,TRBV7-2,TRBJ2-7,TGTGCCAGCAGCTTAGCGGGAGGGGGCTACGAGCAGTACTTC,CASSLAGGGYEQYF
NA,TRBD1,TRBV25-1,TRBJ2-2,TGTGCCAGCAGTCCCTGGGGACAGGGGGCTGGCGGGGAGCTGTTTTTT,CASSPWGQGAGGELFF
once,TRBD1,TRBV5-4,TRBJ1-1,TGTGCCAGCAGCGTCGGGACAGACCACACTGAAGCTTTCTTT,CASSVGTDHTEAFF
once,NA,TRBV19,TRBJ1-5,TGTGCCAGTAGTATGGGGGGACAGCCCCAGCATTTT,CASSMGGQPQHF
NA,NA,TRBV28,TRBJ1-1,TGTGCCAGCAGTTTACAGGGTCGGTACACTGAAGCTTTCTTT,CASSLQGRYTEAFF
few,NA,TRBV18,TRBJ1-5,TGTGCCAGCTCACTTTCAGATGTTAGCAATCAGCCCCAGCATTTT,CASSLSDVSNQPQHF
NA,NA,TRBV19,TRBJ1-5,TGTGCCAGTAGCCGGGAAGAGGGGGGGCAGATCTTCTATAGCAATCAGCCCCAGCATTTT,CASSREEGGQIFYSNQPQHF
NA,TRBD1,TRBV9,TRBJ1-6,TGTGCCAGCAGCGACAGGGGTTTGGAGAATTCACCCCTCCACTTT,CASSDRGLENSPLHF
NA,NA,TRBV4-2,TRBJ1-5,TGTGCCAGCAGCCCAAGTGATACGCGAGGGTCCGGTAAGCCCCAGCATTTT,CASSPSDTRGSGKPQHF
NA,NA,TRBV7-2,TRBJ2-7,TGTGCCAGCAGCTCCCGGATGGGGAGGTACGAGCAGTACTTC,CASSSRMGRYEQYF
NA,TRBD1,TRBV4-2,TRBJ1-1,TGTGCCAGCAGCCAACCCCAGGGGACAGACACTGAAGCTTTCTTT,CASSQPQGTDTEAFF
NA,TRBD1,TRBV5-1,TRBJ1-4,TGCGCCAGCAGCCGGGACAGCTTTAATGAAAAACTGTTTTTT,CASSRDSFNEKLFF
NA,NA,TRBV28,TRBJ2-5,TGTGCCAGCAGTTTATGGGAGGGGGCAATCCAAGAGACCCAGTACTTC,CASSLWEGAIQETQYF
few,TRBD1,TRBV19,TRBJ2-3,TGTGCCAGTAGCCCCGGGACAGGGGGGACAGATACGCAGTATTTT,CASSPGTGGTDTQYF
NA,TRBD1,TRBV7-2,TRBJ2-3,TGTGCCAGCAGCTTATCCGGGACAGGGAGTTGGGCCACAGATACGCAGTATTTT,CASSLSGTGSWATDTQYF
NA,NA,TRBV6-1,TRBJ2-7,TGTGCCAGCAGAAACCACGGCTACGAGCAGTACTTC,CASRNHGYEQYF
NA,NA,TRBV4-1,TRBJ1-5,TGCGCCAGCAGCCAAGATTCAGGGTATCAGCCCCAGCATTTT,CASSQDSGYQPQHF
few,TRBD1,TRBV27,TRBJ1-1,TGTGCCAGCAGTCCTCGCGGGGATTGGACAGGGGGTACTGAAGCTTTCTTT,CASSPRGDWTGGTEAFF
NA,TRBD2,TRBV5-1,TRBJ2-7,TGCGCCAGCAGCTTGGGACTAGCGGGAGGCCGGATGGGGTCCTACGAGCAGTACTTC,CASSLGLAGGRMGSYEQYF
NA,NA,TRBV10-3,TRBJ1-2,TGTGCCATCGGAGCGAAGGGGCTGGTTGGCTACACCTTC,CAIGAKGLVGYTF
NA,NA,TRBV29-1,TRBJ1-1,TGCAGCGTCCCAGGGGTGGGGAACACTGAAGCTTTCTTT,CSVPGVGNTEAFF
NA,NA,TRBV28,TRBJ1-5,TGTGCCAGCAGTTTACTAGATCAGCCCCAGCATTTT,CASSLLDQPQHF
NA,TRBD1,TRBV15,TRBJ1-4,TGTGCCACCAGCAGCAGGGGGTCTGAAAAACTGTTTTTT,CATSSRGSEKLFF
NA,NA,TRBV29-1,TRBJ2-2,TGCAGCGTCTCCACGGGACACGGTACCGGGGAGCTGTTTTTT,CSVSTGHGTGELFF
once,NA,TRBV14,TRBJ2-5,TGTGCCAGCAGCCCTCGGTGGCTAGCGAGACAAGAGACCCAGTACTTC,CASSPRWLARQETQYF
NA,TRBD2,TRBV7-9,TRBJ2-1,TGTGCCAGCAGCTTAGGGTCTAGCGGGAGTTGGTTGGATGAGCAGTTCTTC,CASSLGSSGSWLDEQFF
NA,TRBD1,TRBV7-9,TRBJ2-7,TGTGCCAGCAGCCCAAAGGGACAGATTACCTACGAGCAGTACTTC,CASSPKGQITYEQYF
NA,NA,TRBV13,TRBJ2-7,TGTGCCAGCAGCTACCAAGGGGGAGGGAGATCCTACGAGCAGTACTTC,CASSYQGGGRSYEQYF
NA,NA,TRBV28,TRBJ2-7,TGTGCCAGCAGTTTAAACTTCGAGCAGTACTTC,CASSLNFEQYF
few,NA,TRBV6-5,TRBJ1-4,TGTGCCAGCAGTTACTCGAGCCCCCGCGGTGAAAAACTGTTTTTT,CASSYSSPRGEKLFF
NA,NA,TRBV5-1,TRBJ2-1,TGCGCCAGCAGCTTGGCGGGATTCAACAATGAGCAGTTCTTC,CASSLAGFNNEQFF
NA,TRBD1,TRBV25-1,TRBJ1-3,TGTGCCAGCAGTGGGATACGCCGGGACAGAGACTCTGGAAACACCATATATTTT,CASSGIRRDRDSGNTIYF
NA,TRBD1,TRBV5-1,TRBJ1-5,TGCGCCAGCAGCCCCGGGACAGCAAATCAGCCCCAGCATTTT,CASSPGTANQPQHF
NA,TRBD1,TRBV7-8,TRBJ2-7,TGTGCCAGCAGCTTCCGACAGGGGGCGGGCGAGCAGTACTTC,CASSFRQGAGEQYF
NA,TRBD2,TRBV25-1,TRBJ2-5,TGTGCCAGCAGTGAATGGATAGCGGGAGGCCAAGAGACCCAGTACTTC,CASSEWIAGGQETQYF
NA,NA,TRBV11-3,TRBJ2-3,TGTGCCAGCAGCTTAACGTTGCGCGGGGGCACAGATACGCAGTATTTT,CASSLTLRGGTDTQYF
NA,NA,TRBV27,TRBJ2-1,TGTGCCACTTGGGGAAGGAGAGGGTATGAGCAGTTCTTC,CATWGRRGYEQFF
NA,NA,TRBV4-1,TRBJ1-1,TGCGCCAGCAGCTCGCGGGTGAACACTGAAGCTTTCTTT,CASSSRVNTEAFF